The 27 T cell receptor beta chains given below trace back to one sample, sequenced in a study of blood T cell repertoires in COVID-19. TCRdb keeps only in-frame clones here, not all; method: immunoSEQ multiplex PCR. Among about 190,000 clones listed, roughly four fifths were seen once. Specimen: peripheral blood. Source of these receptors: a woman aged 70 to 79 with active or convalescent COVID-19.

This chain links TRBV6-5 with TRBJ1-2; 8 nucleotides match TRBD1. Trimming took 2 bases from V and 8 from J; bases not matched to a gene: 7. The CDR3 is 14 residues long. Germline assignment: CDR1 MNHEY and CDR2 SVGAGI. This CDR3 is CASSYAGTGQGYTF. The CDR3 region has the DNA TGTGCCAGCAGTTACGCAGGGACAGGTCAAGGCTACACCTTC.

The chain couples TRBV29-1 to TRBJ2-3, with D perhaps TRBD1 (6 bases). This CDR3 comprises 17 residues. The ends were cut back, 4 bases at V and 1 base at J, with 21 bases in the middle. Germline V gives CDR1 SQVTM, CDR2 ANQGSEA. In DNA form, the CDR3 reads TGCAGCGTTGTCAGGGGAACGGACGCGAGGGGCACAGATACGCAGTATTTT. The encoded protein is CSVVRGTDARGTDTQYF.

This clone has a single count. This chain uses TRBV2 with TRBJ2-3; D not certain. Germline V gives CDR1 SNHLY, CDR2 FYNNEI. Trimming pared 7 bases from V and 2 bases from J, leaving 10 bases between. The CDR3 extends over 13 amino acids. The CDR3, as DNA: TGTGCCAGCAACCGGGTCTCCACAGATACGCAGTATTTT. It codes for CASNRVSTDTQYF.

The V call is TRBV24-1, the J call TRBJ2-1; TRBD1 matches 8 bases. This CDR3 contains 15 residues. Germline V CDR1 and CDR2: KGHDR, SFDVKD. V was pared by 6 bases and J by 3 bases, with 6 bases of the junction left unmatched. DNA for the CDR3: TGTGCCACCAGTCCAGGACAGGGCTACTACAATGAGCAGTTCTTC. As protein: CATSPGQGYYNEQFF.

This clone was recorded a few times. This chain uses TRBV3-1 (or the pseudogene TRBV3-2) with TRBJ1-6; D ambiguous. Trimming removed 4 bases at V and 9 bases at J, with 13 bases between. This CDR3 is 14 amino acids long. CDR1 LGHDT and CDR2 YNNKEL come from the germline V gene (reference sequence). CDR3 bases: TGTGCCAGCAGCCCCAGGAATTACGGTTCACCCCTCCACTTT. Translating it yields CASSPRNYGSPLHF.

The chain carries TRBV9 and TRBJ1-4; D possibly corresponds to TRBD1 (6 bases). The CDR3 runs to 13 residues. V was cut by 3 bases and J by 10 bases, with 13 bases left in between. Germline CDR1 is SGDLS and CDR2 is YYNGEE. CDR3: CASSDSTGRKLFF. Here the CDR3 DNA reads TGTGCCAGCAGCGACTCTACAGGGAGAAAACTGTTTTTT.

The V and J genes are TRBV21-1 and TRBJ1-2; the table's D call TRBD1 went unverified against the DNA. TRBV21-1 is a documented pseudogene. The CDR3 sequence is 19 residues long. CDR3 loop: CASSTRNRSEDRGHYGYTF. As DNA, the CDR3 is TGTGCCAGCAGCACCCGAAACCGCTCCGAGGACAGGGGGCACTATGGCTACACCTTC.

This chain joins TRBV6-5 and TRBJ2-5, with D tentatively TRBD1 (5 bases). Trimming took 8 bases from V and 2 from J, leaving 9 bases between them. Germline CDR1 reads MNHEY; CDR2 reads SVGAGI. The CDR3 loop spans 12 amino acids. The CDR3 loop is CASVRQQETQYF. The CDR3 nucleotides read TGTGCCAGCGTAAGACAGCAAGAGACCCAGTACTTC.

The CDR3 sequence is CASSLSSPGLAGRSPNTGELFF. The CDR3 region has the DNA TGTGCCAGCAGTTTATCGTCCCCCGGACTAGCGGGCCGTTCCCCGAACACCGGGGAGCTGTTTTTT. V usage is TRBV27 and J usage is TRBJ2-2; 11 bases are shared with TRBD2. Germline V gene data show CDR1 as MNHEY and CDR2 as SMNVEV (reference sequence). V lost 0 bases to trimming and J lost 0 bases; unmatched junction nucleotides: 15. This CDR3 has 22 residues.

This clone was picked up one time. The rearrangement joins TRBV30 to TRBJ1-4, with D possibly being TRBD1 (6 bases). Germline V gene data show CDR1 as GTSNPN and CDR2 as SVGIG (reference sequence). The CDR3 totals 14 residues. With 3 bases removed from V and 0 bases from J, the gap between germline ends came to 8 bases. The CDR3 DNA reads as TGTGCCTGGAGCCGGACAGCAACTAATGAAAAACTGTTTTTT. Amino acid sequence: CAWSRTATNEKLFF.

V gene TRBV24-1 combines with J gene TRBJ1-2; D possibly corresponds to TRBD1 (5 bases). The CDR3 runs 19 residues. Germline loops: CDR1 KGHDR, CDR2 SFDVKD. The V and J ends lost 8 bases and 5 bases respectively, with 32 bases between them. In nucleotides, the CDR3 is TGTGCCACCATTCCGATGGAGCGCGGGACCCAACTGAGAATTTATGGCTACACCTTC. The encoded protein is CATIPMERGTQLRIYGYTF.

The V and J genes are TRBV24-1 and TRBJ2-2; D is ambiguous. The V end lost 6 bases, the J end lost 0 bases, and 7 bases lay between the germline ends. The CDR3 consists of 14 residues. CDR1 is KGHDR, CDR2 SFDVKD, per germline. CDR3 residues: CATSPVTNTGELFF. The CDR3 DNA reads TGTGCCACCAGTCCGGTTACGAACACCGGGGAGCTGTTTTTT.

The chain carries TRBV6-5 and TRBJ2-7; 10 nucleotides align to TRBD1. J gave up 3 bases and V 9 bases, and 8 bases lay outside the gene matches. From germline, CDR1 is MNHEY and CDR2 SVGAGI. CDR3 length: 14 amino acids. As DNA, the CDR3 is TGTGCCAGTTCGGGACAGGGGTATAGCTACGAGCAGTACTTC. It codes for CASSGQGYSYEQYF.

The chain joins TRBV3-1 (or the pseudogene TRBV3-2) to TRBJ2-7; the match to TRBD1 covers 7 bases. The length of the CDR3 is 17 residues. The V segment lost 0 bases and the J segment 2 bases; nucleotides outside the gene matches: 10. CDR1 LGHDT and CDR2 YNNKEL come from the germline V gene (reference sequence). CDR3 amino acids: CASSQDQTGFFPYEQYF. CDR3 sequence (DNA): TGTGCCAGCAGCCAAGATCAGACAGGGTTTTTCCCCTACGAGCAGTACTTC.

About this clone itself: Sequence at one end of the junction differs from germline and may be a read error. This chain joins TRBV7-2 and TRBJ2-1, with 9 bases matching TRBD1. Germline V gene data show CDR1 as SGHTA and CDR2 as FQGNSA. The CDR3 spans 13 residues. CDR3 in DNA: TGTGCCAGCAGCTTAAGACAGGGGGTACATCCGCTCTTC. Translating gives CASSLRQGVHPLF.

The rearrangement joins TRBV6-1 to TRBJ2-1; D might be TRBD2 (7 bases). There are 14 residues in the CDR3. CDR1 MNHNS and CDR2 SASEGT come from the germline V gene. The V end lost 3 bases, the J end lost 2 bases, and 8 bases lay between the germline ends. CDR3 nucleotide sequence: TGTGCCAGCAGTGAGCGGGGGCCCTACAATGAGCAGTTCTTC. Its translation: CASSERGPYNEQFF.

The genes are TRBV5-1 and TRBJ1-6; D possibly corresponds to TRBD1 (5 bases). This CDR3 has 17 residues. V lost 6 bases and J lost 0, with 16 bases in between. CDR1 and CDR2 from the germline V gene are SGHRS and YFSETQ. CDR3: CASIGARASSYNSPLHF. CDR3 DNA sequence: TGCGCCAGCATAGGGGCCCGGGCGAGCTCCTATAATTCACCCCTCCACTTT.

The chain has TRBV5-1 and TRBJ2-7; 10 nucleotides align to TRBD2. The CDR3 sequence is 15 residues long. V dropped 4 bases and J dropped 4; count of bases not matched to a gene: 8. Germline CDR1 reads SGHRS; CDR2 reads YFSETQ. The CDR3 is CASSQRPGLAYEQYF. The CDR3 region has the DNA TGCGCCAGCAGCCAAAGGCCGGGACTAGCGTACGAGCAGTACTTC.

The rearrangement uses TRBV20-1 and TRBJ1-2; TRBD1 matches at 7 bases. CDR3 size: 11 residues. CDR1 and CDR2 from the germline V gene are DFQATT and SNEGSKA (reference sequence). V shed 6 bases and J 8 bases; nucleotides not matched to a gene: 6. CDR3 residues: CSAPRGRGYTF. The CDR3 DNA is TGCAGTGCCCCTAGGGGGCGCGGCTACACCTTC.

This clone appeared once. J is TRBJ1-5 and V is TRBV2, with 7 positions matching TRBD1. The CDR3 is made up of 14 amino acids. Trimming at V came to 7 bases and at J to 4 bases, leaving 7 bases not matched to a gene. Germline values: CDR1 SNHLY, CDR2 FYNNEI. Here the CDR3 reads CASTMTGMNQPQHF. The DNA of the CDR3 is TGTGCCAGCACCATGACAGGGATGAATCAGCCCCAGCATTTT.

The gene calls are TRBV18 and TRBJ1-2; 12 nucleotides align to TRBD1. This CDR3 is 17 amino acids long. With 5 bases clipped from V and 3 bases from J, the junction kept 10 bases outside the gene matches. Germline V gene lookup returns CDR1 KGHSH and CDR2 LQKENI. The CDR3 loop reads CASSSGTGGAGDYGYTF. In nucleotides, the CDR3 is TGTGCCAGCTCATCCGGGACAGGGGGCGCGGGTGACTATGGCTACACCTTC.

The V gene is TRBV3-1 (or the pseudogene TRBV3-2), the J gene TRBJ2-2, with a tentative D call TRBD1 (6 bases). The germline gives CDR1 LGHDT, CDR2 YNNKEL (reference sequence). The CDR3 contains 17 residues. Trimming shortened V by 5 bases and J by 3 bases, and 19 bases separated the two germline ends. The CDR3: CASSNLIQGMHTGELFF. CDR3 in DNA: TGTGCCAGCAGCAATCTTATACAGGGTATGCACACCGGGGAGCTGTTTTTT.

The gene calls are TRBV11-2 and TRBJ2-3, with D perhaps TRBD2 (6 bases). This CDR3 is built from 15 residues. Germline-derived CDR1 and CDR2 are SGHAT and FQNNGV. Trimming cost V 5 bases and J 6 bases, with 18 bases left between them. In DNA, the CDR3 is TGTGCCAGCAGCCCACTAGCTCTTGAATCGGATACGCAGTATTTT. This codes for CASSPLALESDTQYF. The whole variable domain, remainder taken from reference TRBV11-2 and TRBJ2-3, is EAGVAQSPRYKIIEKRQSVAFWCNPISGHATLYWYQQILGQGPKLLIQFQNNGVVDDSQLPKDRFSAERLKGVDSTLKIQPAKLEDSAVYLCASSPLALESDTQYFGPGTRLTVL.

This chain joins TRBV3-1 (or the pseudogene TRBV3-2) and TRBJ2-7; D might be TRBD1 (5 bases). This CDR3 is built from 12 residues. Germline V gives CDR1 LGHDT, CDR2 YNNKEL (reference sequence). V was pared by 4 bases and J by 3 bases, with 7 bases between. The CDR3 protein is CASSRGHYEQYF. In nucleotides, the CDR3 is TGTGCCAGCAGCCGCGGACACTACGAGCAGTACTTC.

The rearrangement links TRBV5-1 to TRBJ2-5; 7 bases fit TRBD2. Unmatched junction bases numbered 14, after V lost 4 bases and J lost 5 bases. The CDR3 loop spans 16 amino acids. In germline, CDR1 is SGHRS, CDR2 YFSETQ. The CDR3: CASSGGEGPRPETQYF. CDR3 DNA: TGCGCCAGCAGCGGGGGGGAGGGCCCTCGTCCGGAGACCCAGTACTTC. Variable domain in full (rest from reference TRBV5-1 and TRBJ2-5): KAGVTQTPRYLIKTRGQQVTLSCSPISGHRSVSWYQQTPGQGLQFLFEYFSETQRNKGNFPGRFSGRQFSNSRSEMNVSTLELGDSALYLCASSGGEGPRPETQYFGPGTRLLVL.

This chain connects TRBV2 to TRBJ2-1, with 13 bases fitting TRBD2. CDR3 length: 16 residues. Trimming removed 5 bases from V and 15 bases from J; junction bases left unmatched: 16. Germline values: CDR1 SNHLY, CDR2 FYNNEI. CDR3 DNA sequence: TGTGCCAGCAGTCGAGAGGGGGGGACTAGCGGGATGCGGCGGTTCTTC. Its protein is CASSREGGTSGMRRFF.

This clone has more than one count but fewer than ten. V gene TRBV7-9 combines with J gene TRBJ1-3, with a weak D call TRBD1 (6 bases). The CDR3 consists of 13 residues. Germline V gene sequence: CDR1 SEHNR, CDR2 FQNEAQ (reference sequence). Deletions cut 5 bases from V and 9 bases from J, with 14 bases between. This CDR3 reads CASSQNRAPTIYF. DNA of the CDR3: TGTGCCAGCAGCCAGAACAGGGCTCCCACCATATATTTT.